This T cell receptor beta chain was profiled in a study of PD-L1 blockade in urothelial cancer. The time point is: pretreatment peripheral blood. In this sample, this clone turned up a few times. TCRdb's table, derived via immunoSEQ multiplex PCR, lists solely in-frame clones and lacks some. The sample holds 100,000 to 150,000 clones, 84% seen once. This material consisted of PBMCs, taken around atezolizumab (anti-PD-L1) treatment. This TCR came from a middle-aged man with urothelial cancer.

In DNA form, the CDR3 reads TGTGCCAGCAGCCTAAGACTAGCGGGAACCTACGAGCAGTACTTC. Translated, it gives CASSLRLAGTYEQYF. The chain links TRBV7-2 to TRBJ2-7, with TRBD2 identical over 11 bases. Germline V gene data show CDR1 as SGHTA and CDR2 as FQGNSA. With 5 bases clipped from V and 2 bases from J, the junction kept 5 bases outside the gene matches. The CDR3 length is 15 residues.